The clone carrying this T cell receptor (beta chain) has only one observation. This specimen belongs to a study of blood T cell repertoires in COVID-19. In the authors' workflow: By means of reference gene primer amplification, nucleated cell counts were estimated. TCRdb's table, derived via immunoSEQ multiplex PCR, lists solely in-frame clones and lacks some. For V, J and clone size, that table is used; D and trimming come from the DNA. The profile covers 200,000 or so clones, with more than 75% appearing a single time and 1.5% to 2% taken by the ten largest. This CDR3 comprises 14 residues. J was trimmed by 2 bases and V by 4 bases; bases with no gene match: 1. Germline CDR1 is SGHTA and CDR2 is FQGTGA.

The source of this sequence is a man aged 40-49 years with active or convalescent COVID-19. V usage is TRBV7-3 and J usage is TRBJ2-1, with 8 bases that match TRBD1. Sequencing was performed on peripheral blood. CDR3 nucleotide sequence: TGTGCCAGCAGCTGGACAGGGCCCTACAATGAGCAGTTCTTC. Translating it yields CASSWTGPYNEQFF.